The T cell receptor beta chain under discussion was sequenced for a study of response to subunit inactivated influenza vaccine. General study findings and limits: Every seasonal influenza vaccination brings in few new T cells, the authors suggested.

This CDR3 is 15 amino acids long. Trimming took 5 bases from V and 7 from J; bases not matched to a gene: 11. Germline V gene lookup returns CDR1 SGHVS and CDR2 FQNEAQ. Turning to this clonotype: Its specificity is not known.

One entry per CDR3 protein results from TCRdb running MiXCR on the RT-PCR reads. Of around 530,000 distinct CDR3 sequences listed, roughly 12% were seen once; the top ten hold roughly 10%. The TCR comes from a man in his fifties or sixties who received an inactivated influenza vaccine. Sequenced here: PBMCs from blood, sampled on the day of vaccination. The rearrangement uses TRBV7-8 and TRBJ2-1, with 7 positions matching TRBD2. CDR3 sequence (DNA): TGTGCCAGCAGCCATGGACTAGAGGGTAAAAATGAGCAGTTCTTC. Encoded protein: CASSHGLEGKNEQFF.